This T cell receptor (beta chain) stems from a study of T-cell reconstitution after alpha-beta-depleted transplantation in children. Preparation of the TCRbeta library was carried out with unique molecular identifiers. From the PCR reads, TCRdb called clonotypes with MiXCR, one entry per CDR3 protein. Among roughly 350,000 distinct CDR3 sequences listed, 15% to 20% were seen once. The V gene's germline CDR1 is MNHEY and CDR2 SMNVEV (reference sequence). V lost 2 bases, J lost 3 bases, and 6 bases stayed unmatched. This CDR3 region has 16 residues. A note on this clonotype: Antigen: not known.

Findings of the study overall: Reports say that about two months after transplant, the alpha-beta T cells came out of several hundred graft clones that had expanded. From surviving recipient T cells and thymic progenitors came the high day-60 TCRbeta diversity observed in some patients. Newly produced T cells mostly accounted for T-cell counts and diversity one year post-transplant.

The specimen was PBMCs, mostly from graft donor cells, collected 360 days after TCRalphabeta/CD19-depleted stem cell transplant. This chain connects TRBV27 to TRBJ2-7, with 11 bases matching TRBD2. This receptor was obtained from a male patient between 2 and 10 years old who had a stem cell transplant for acute lymphoblastic leukemia, so the T cells may come from the graft donor. This chain's CDR3 is CASSLTGTSGYYEQYF. CDR3 DNA: TGTGCCAGCAGTTTAACCGGGACTAGCGGCTACTACGAGCAGTACTTC.